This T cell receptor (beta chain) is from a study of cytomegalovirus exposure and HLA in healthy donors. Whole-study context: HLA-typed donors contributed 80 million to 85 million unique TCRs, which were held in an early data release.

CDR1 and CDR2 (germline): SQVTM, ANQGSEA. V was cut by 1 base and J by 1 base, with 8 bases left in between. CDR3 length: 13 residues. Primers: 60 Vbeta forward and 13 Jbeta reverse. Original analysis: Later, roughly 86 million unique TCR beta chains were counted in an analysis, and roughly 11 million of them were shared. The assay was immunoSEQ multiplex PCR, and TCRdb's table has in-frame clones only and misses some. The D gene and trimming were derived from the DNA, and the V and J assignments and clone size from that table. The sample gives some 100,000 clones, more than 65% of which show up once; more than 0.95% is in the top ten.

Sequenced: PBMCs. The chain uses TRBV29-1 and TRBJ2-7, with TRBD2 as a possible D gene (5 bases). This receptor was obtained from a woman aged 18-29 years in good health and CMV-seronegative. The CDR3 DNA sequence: TGCAGCGTTGAAGGCGGGCAGTCCTACGAGCAGTACTTC. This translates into CSVEGGQSYEQYF.